This passage covers 11 T cell receptor beta chains from one sample sequenced in a study of blood T cells in healthy people across ages. A J-beta primer mix and a sample-barcoded 5' primer were used in a second PCR of roughly 6 to 11 cycles. TCRdb re-analysed the 5' RACE reads in MiXCR, keeping a single row per CDR3 protein. The table lists around 670,000 distinct CDR3 sequences, approximately 30% of them singletons. Sample: blood. The receptors come from a woman aged 80 or older in good health.

The table lists this clonotype with a few counts. The chain recombines TRBV27 with TRBJ1-3; TRBD1 might be the D (5 bases). CDR1 is MNHEY, CDR2 SMNVEV, per germline (reference sequence). The CDR3 spans 15 residues. Trimming removed 5 bases from V and 3 bases from J, with 14 bases in between. This CDR3 is CASSLQGSDGNTIYF. Written as DNA, the CDR3 is TGTGCCAGCAGTCTGCAGGGCTCGGATGGAAACACCATATATTTT.

Concerning this clonotype itself: An end of the junction does not agree with germline; a read error may underlie this. V usage is TRBV6-1 and J usage is TRBJ2-7, with TRBD2 as a possible D gene (6 bases). Germline CDR1 is MNHNS and CDR2 is SASEGT. This CDR3 region has 14 residues. The CDR3 DNA reads as TGTGCCAGCAGGGAAGCGTTGGGGGGCTACGAGCAGTACTTC. The encoded protein is CASREALGGYEQYF.

This clonotype came up a few times. A much larger clone is a single base away; this may be a read error. The V and J genes are TRBV7-2 and TRBJ1-5; D is undetermined. The CDR3 totals 14 residues. In germline, CDR1 is SGHTA, CDR2 FQGNSA. The CDR3 DNA reads TGTGCCAGCAGCTCCAGAGTGAGCAATCGGCCCCAGCATTTT. This translates into CASSSRVSNRPQHF. Full variable domain (outside the CDR3, taken from reference TRBV7-2 and TRBJ1-5): GAGVSQSPSNKVTEKGKDVELRCDPISGHTALYWYRQSLGQGLEFLIYFQGNSAPDKSGLPSDRFSAERTGGSVSTLTIQRTQQEDSAVYLCASSSRVSNRPQHFGDGTRLSIL.

This clonotype was observed at least ten times. The chain combines TRBV5-5 with TRBJ2-4, with 9 bases identical to TRBD1. The germline gives CDR1 SGHKS, CDR2 YYEKEE (reference sequence). The CDR3 is made up of 20 amino acids. With V trimmed by 2 bases and J by 0 bases, 15 bases remained unmatched. The CDR3 protein is CASSFLGGTGSGVAKNIQYF. The DNA for the CDR3 is TGTGCCAGCAGCTTCCTCGGTGGGACAGGGAGCGGGGTAGCCAAAAACATTCAGTACTTC.

Comment on this clonotype: This may come from a read error, since a much larger clone is one base off. This chain connects TRBV20-1 to TRBJ2-1; D remains ambiguous. Germline V lookup: CDR1 DFQATT, CDR2 SNEGSKA (reference sequence). The germline V and J ends were trimmed by 2 bases and 13 bases, with 21 bases remaining between them. This CDR3 contains 14 residues. The CDR3 DNA reads TGCAGTGCTAGACATCTTCAACGGCTGGAGACCCAGTTCTTC. Translation: CSARHLQRLETQFF.

This clonotype came up many times. J is TRBJ2-1 and V is TRBV5-1; 9 nucleotides align to TRBD2. Germline loops: CDR1 SGHRS, CDR2 YFSETQ. The CDR3 length is 20 residues. After removal of 3 bases from V and 4 bases from J, the junction contained 20 bases not matched to a gene. CDR3 sequence: CASSSTPPAGGHRVYNEQFF. The CDR3 nucleotides read TGCGCCAGCAGCTCAACACCGCCAGCGGGGGGCCATAGAGTTTACAATGAGCAGTTCTTC. The variable domain in full, completed from reference TRBV5-1 and TRBJ2-1, reads KAGVTQTPRYLIKTRGQQVTLSCSPISGHRSVSWYQQTPGQGLQFLFEYFSETQRNKGNFPGRFSGRQFSNSRSEMNVSTLELGDSALYLCASSSTPPAGGHRVYNEQFFGPGTRLTVL.

This clonotype has ten or more counts. The gene calls are TRBV14 and TRBJ2-3, with TRBD1 as a possible D gene (5 bases). Per the germline V gene, CDR1 is SGHDN and CDR2 is FVKESK. Trimming pared 1 base from V and 3 bases from J, leaving 14 bases between. CDR3 length: 16 residues. The CDR3 spells CASSQGWGERTDTQYF. DNA for the CDR3: TGTGCCAGCAGCCAAGGTTGGGGCGAGAGAACAGATACGCAGTATTTT.

This clonotype showed up just a few times. The chain recombines TRBV11-2 with TRBJ1-6; tentatively, D is TRBD1 (6 bases). V was trimmed by 7 bases and J by 5 bases, leaving 33 bases between them. Per the germline V gene, CDR1 is SGHAT and CDR2 is FQNNGV. The CDR3 spans 21 residues. The CDR3, as DNA: TGTGCCAGCACCCCCATACCAAGGGGGGTAGCGGCCCCTTTGGATAATTCACCCCTCCACTTT. Translated: CASTPIPRGVAAPLDNSPLHF.

The chain recombines TRBV4-2 with TRBJ2-1, with D unclear. This CDR3 contains 17 residues. Germline-derived CDR1 and CDR2 are LGHNA and YNFKEQ. V shed 1 base and J shed 7 bases, with 20 bases lying between them. The CDR3, as DNA: TGTGCCAGCAGCCAAGGGGCCCCACCCGGGTCCCGAAATGAGCAGTTCTTC. Protein: CASSQGAPPGSRNEQFF.

This clonotype was counted at least ten times. The CDR3, as DNA: TGTGCCAGCAGTTCCAGTCGGCGGAGAGACAATGAGCAGTTCTTC. Protein product: CASSSSRRRDNEQFF. This chain connects TRBV12-3 or TRBV12-4 to TRBJ2-1; D is undetermined. V was shortened by 4 bases and J by 5 bases, with 15 bases between the two germline ends. The CDR3 has 15 amino acids.

This clonotype was picked up many times. The genes are TRBV6-1 and TRBJ2-7, with a possible D match to TRBD2 (6 bases). Matching the DNA end better, TRBJ2-5 makes the J call doubtful. CDR1 is MNHNS, CDR2 SASEGT, per germline. This CDR3 has 13 amino acids. The CDR3 loop reads CASSESREVTQYF. The CDR3 bases are TGTGCCAGCAGTGAATCCAGGGAGGTGACCCAGTACTTC.